This T cell receptor beta chain was found in a study of T cell responses to AZD1222 COVID-19 vaccine. J lost 8 bases, V lost 3 bases, and 6 bases had no gene match. The CDR3 covers 13 residues. Germline V gives CDR1 ENHRY, CDR2 SYGVKD. Assay used: immunoSEQ multiplex PCR; TCRdb lists only in-frame clones, some missing. The sample lists around 140,000 clones; about nine tenths were seen once. V is TRBV10-3 and J is TRBJ1-2; TRBD1 matches 7 bases. The TCR sequence derives from an adult in good health. Source: peripheral blood, taken on day 0 of AZD1222 vaccination. CDR3 protein: CAISDEGAGGYTF. As DNA, the CDR3 is TGTGCCATCAGTGATGAGGGGGCTGGCGGCTACACCTTC.